This entry concerns a single T cell receptor beta chain. This record belongs to a study of blood T cell repertoires in COVID-19. Participants spanned ages roughly 18 to 90 years and resided in over 20 US areas. Cohort 3 recovery required two negative PCRs, clearance, or symptom resolution. Sequenced by immunoSEQ multiplex PCR; TCRdb stores in-frame clones only, minus some. The sample yields roughly 230,000 clones, under 90% seen once. The origin of this receptor is a woman aged 55 to 70 who had recovered from COVID-19. The source material was PBMCs or T cells enriched from blood (not recorded which).

CDR3 sequence (DNA): TGCGCCAGCAGCTTGGATGGAGGGGTCCCCTACGAGCAGTACTTC. As protein: CASSLDGGVPYEQYF. This sequence joins TRBV5-1 and TRBJ2-7; D is possibly TRBD2 (6 bases). CDR1 is SGHRS, CDR2 YFSETQ, per germline. V lost 0 bases, J lost 2 bases, and 12 bases lay in between. This CDR3 spans 15 amino acids.